The TCR beta chain described here comes from a study of blood T cell repertoires in COVID-19. Sequenced by immunoSEQ multiplex PCR; TCRdb stores in-frame clones only, minus some. The table shows under 300,000 clones, with about 90% occurring only once. V trimming: 5 bases; J trimming: 3 bases; junction bases outside the gene matches: 1. The CDR3 runs 12 residues. Germline V gene sequence: CDR1 KGHSH, CDR2 LQKENI. The receptor's source is a woman in her 30s with COVID-19, enrolled during active disease. Input material: peripheral blood. The genes are TRBV18 and TRBJ2-7; 7 bases agree with TRBD2. CDR3 DNA: TGTGCCAGCTCAAGCGGGGTCTACGAGCAGTACTTC. Its protein is CASSSGVYEQYF.